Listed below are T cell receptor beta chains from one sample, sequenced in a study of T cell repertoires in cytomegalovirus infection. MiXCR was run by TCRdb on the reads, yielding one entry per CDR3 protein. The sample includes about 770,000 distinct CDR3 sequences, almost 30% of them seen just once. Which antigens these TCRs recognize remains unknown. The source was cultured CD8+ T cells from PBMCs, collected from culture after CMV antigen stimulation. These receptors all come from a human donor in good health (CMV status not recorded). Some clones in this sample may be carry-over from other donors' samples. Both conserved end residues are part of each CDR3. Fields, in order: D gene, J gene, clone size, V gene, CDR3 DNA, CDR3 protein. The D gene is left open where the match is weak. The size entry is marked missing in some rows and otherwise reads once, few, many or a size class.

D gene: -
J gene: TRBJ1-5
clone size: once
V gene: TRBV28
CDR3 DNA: TGTGCCAGCAGTTACAGGTCCAATAGCAATCAGCCCCAGCATTTT
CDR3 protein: CASSYRSNSNQPQHF

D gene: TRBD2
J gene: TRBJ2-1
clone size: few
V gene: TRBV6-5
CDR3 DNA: TGTGCCAGCAGTTTCCATCTAGCGGGGAGCTCCTACAATGAGCAGTTCTTC
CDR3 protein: CASSFHLAGSSYNEQFF

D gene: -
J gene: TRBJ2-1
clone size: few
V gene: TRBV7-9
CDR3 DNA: TGTGCCAGCAGCGCAGCGGCAGGGGAGGGCTACAATGAGCAGTTCTTC
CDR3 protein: CASSAAAGEGYNEQFF

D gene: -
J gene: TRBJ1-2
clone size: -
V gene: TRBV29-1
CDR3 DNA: TGCAGCGTTGAAGACGGGGCCTACTATGGCTACACCTTC
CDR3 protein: CSVEDGAYYGYTF

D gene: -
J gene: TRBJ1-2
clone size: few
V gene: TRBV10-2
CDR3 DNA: TGCGCCAGCAGGCCCTCGGACAGTAGTAACTATGGCTACACCTTC
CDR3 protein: CASRPSDSSNYGYTF

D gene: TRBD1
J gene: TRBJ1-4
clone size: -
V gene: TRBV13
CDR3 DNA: TGTGCCAGCAGCTCCGGGACAGGGGCGAGACTGTTTTTT
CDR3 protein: CASSSGTGARLFF

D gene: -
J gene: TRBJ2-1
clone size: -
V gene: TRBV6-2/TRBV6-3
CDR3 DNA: TGTGCCAGCAGGGCAGAGCCTTACAATGAGCAGTTCTTC
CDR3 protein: CASRAEPYNEQFF

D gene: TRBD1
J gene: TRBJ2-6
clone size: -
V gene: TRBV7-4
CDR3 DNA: TGTGCCAGCAGCCCGGGGGGACAGGGGGCCGGGGCCAACGTCCTGACTTTC
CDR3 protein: CASSPGGQGAGANVLTF

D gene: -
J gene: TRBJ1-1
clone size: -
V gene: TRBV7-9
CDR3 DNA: TGTGCCAGCACTAGGTGGGGAGAGGGGAACACTGAAGCTTTCTTT
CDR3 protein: CASTRWGEGNTEAFF

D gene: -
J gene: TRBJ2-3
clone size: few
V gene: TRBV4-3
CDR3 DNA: TGCGCCAGCAGCCAAGATTCCGCCAGCCTCACAGATACGCAGTATTTT
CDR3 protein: CASSQDSASLTDTQYF

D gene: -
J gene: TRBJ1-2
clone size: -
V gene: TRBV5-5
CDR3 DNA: TGTGCCAGCAGCTTGTCCTCAGCTACCTATGGCTACACCTTC
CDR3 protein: CASSLSSATYGYTF

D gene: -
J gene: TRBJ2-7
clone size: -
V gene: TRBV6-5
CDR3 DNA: TGTGCCAGCAGTTACTATTGGCCCCTTCGAGATAGTGAGCAGTACTTC
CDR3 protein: CASSYYWPLRDSEQYF

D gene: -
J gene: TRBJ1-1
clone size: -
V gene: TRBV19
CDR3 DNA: TGTGCCAGTAGTATCTCTGGGGCCAGGAACACTGAAGCTTTCTTT
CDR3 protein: CASSISGARNTEAFF

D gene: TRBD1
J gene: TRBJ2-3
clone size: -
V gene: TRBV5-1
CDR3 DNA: TGCGCCAGCAGCTTGGCGGACAGGCCAGATACGCAGTATTTT
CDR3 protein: CASSLADRPDTQYF

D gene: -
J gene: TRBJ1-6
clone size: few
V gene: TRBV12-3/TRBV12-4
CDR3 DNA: TGTGCCAGCAGTTTTGGGGAAACATCACCCCTCCACTTT
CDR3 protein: CASSFGETSPLHF

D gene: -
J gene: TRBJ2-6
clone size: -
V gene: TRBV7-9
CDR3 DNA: TGTGCCAGCAGTAAAACGCTGGCTGGGGCCAACGTCCTGACTTTC
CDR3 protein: CASSKTLAGANVLTF

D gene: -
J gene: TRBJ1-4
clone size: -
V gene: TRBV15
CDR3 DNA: TGTGCCACCAGCAGAGATTCGGGGGGCGAAGGAGAAAAACTGTTTTTT
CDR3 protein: CATSRDSGGEGEKLFF

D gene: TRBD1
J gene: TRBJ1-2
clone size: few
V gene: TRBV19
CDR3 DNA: TGTGCCAGTAGTATACAGTCAGGGGGGAGAGAAAGTGGCTACACCTTC
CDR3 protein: CASSIQSGGRESGYTF

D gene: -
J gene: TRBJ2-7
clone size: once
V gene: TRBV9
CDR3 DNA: TGTGCCAGCAGCGCCCGAGGGGGGGATGACGAGCAGTACTTC
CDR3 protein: CASSARGGDDEQYF

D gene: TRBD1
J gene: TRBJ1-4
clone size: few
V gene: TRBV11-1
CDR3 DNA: TGTGCCAGCAGCTCAACGACGGACAGGGGGCTTTGTGAAAAACTGTTTTTT
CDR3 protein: CASSSTTDRGLCEKLFF

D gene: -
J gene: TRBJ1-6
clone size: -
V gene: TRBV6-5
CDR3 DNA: TGTGCCAGCAGTTATCAGGGAAATAATTCACCCCTCCACTTT
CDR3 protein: CASSYQGNNSPLHF

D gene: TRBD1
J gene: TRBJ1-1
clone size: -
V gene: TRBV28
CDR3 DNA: TGTGCCAGCAGTTTAACAGGGGCCGCCTCATTGAACACTGAAGCTTTCTTT
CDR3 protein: CASSLTGAASLNTEAFF

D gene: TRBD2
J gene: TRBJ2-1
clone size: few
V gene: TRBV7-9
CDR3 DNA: TGTGCCAGCAGCGGAGGCGGGGGTGAGCAGTTCTTC
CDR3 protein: CASSGGGGEQFF

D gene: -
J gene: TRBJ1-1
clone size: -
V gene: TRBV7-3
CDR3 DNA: TGTGCCAGCAGCTTGTGGGGCCCGCCGACTGAAGCTTTCTTT
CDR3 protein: CASSLWGPPTEAFF

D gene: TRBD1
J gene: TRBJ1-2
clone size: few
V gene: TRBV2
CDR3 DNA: TGTGCCAGCAGCGCCAGGGGACAGGACTATGGCTACACCTTC
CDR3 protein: CASSARGQDYGYTF

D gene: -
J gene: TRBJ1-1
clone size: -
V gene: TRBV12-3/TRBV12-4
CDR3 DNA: TGTGCCAGCAGTTGGACGATTGAAGCTTTCTTT
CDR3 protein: CASSWTIEAFF

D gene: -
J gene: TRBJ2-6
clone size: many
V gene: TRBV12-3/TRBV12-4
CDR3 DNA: TGTGCCAGCTCCAGAACGTTGTCCGGGGCCAACGTCCTGACTTTC
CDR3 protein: CASSRTLSGANVLTF

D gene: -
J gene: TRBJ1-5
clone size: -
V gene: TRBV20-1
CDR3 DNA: TGCAGTGCTAGAGATGGACGGGATCAGCCCCAGCATTTT
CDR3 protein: CSARDGRDQPQHF

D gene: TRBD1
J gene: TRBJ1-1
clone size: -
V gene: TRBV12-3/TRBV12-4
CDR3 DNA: TGTGCCAGCCTCGTCACAGGGGGAGGACCTGAAGCTTTCTTT
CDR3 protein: CASLVTGGGPEAFF

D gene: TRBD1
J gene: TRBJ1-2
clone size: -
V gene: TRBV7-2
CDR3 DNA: TGTGCCAGCAGCCCGGACAGGGTCAGGGACTATGGCTACACCTTC
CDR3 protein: CASSPDRVRDYGYTF

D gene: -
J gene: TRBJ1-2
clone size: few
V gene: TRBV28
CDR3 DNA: TGTGCCAGCAGTTTATCCTTCGGCAGCGTCCTAGAGGACCATGGCTACACCTTC
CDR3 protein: CASSLSFGSVLEDHGYTF

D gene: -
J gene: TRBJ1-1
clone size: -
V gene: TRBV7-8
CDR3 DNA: TGTGCCAGCAGCTTAGCCTCAACAGGGCTCACTGAAGCTTTCTTT
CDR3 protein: CASSLASTGLTEAFF

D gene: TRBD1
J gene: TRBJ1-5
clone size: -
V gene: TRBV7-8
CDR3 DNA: TGTGCCAGCAGCCCGGGACAGGAGGCCTGGGGGCCCCAGCATTTT
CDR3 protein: CASSPGQEAWGPQHF

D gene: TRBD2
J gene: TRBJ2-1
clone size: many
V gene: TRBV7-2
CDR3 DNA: TGTGCCAGCAGCTATACTAGCGGGGGGGCAAATGAGCAGTTCTTC
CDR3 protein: CASSYTSGGANEQFF

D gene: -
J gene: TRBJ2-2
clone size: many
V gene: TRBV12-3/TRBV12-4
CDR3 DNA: TGTGCCAGCAGCCCTATTAATTCTGCCACCGGGGAGCTGTTTTTT
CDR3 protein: CASSPINSATGELFF

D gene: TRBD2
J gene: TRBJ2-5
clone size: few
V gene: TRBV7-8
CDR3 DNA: TGTGCCAGCAGCTCGCCCCGACTAGCGGGGGGGCTAGAGACCCAGTACTTC
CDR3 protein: CASSSPRLAGGLETQYF

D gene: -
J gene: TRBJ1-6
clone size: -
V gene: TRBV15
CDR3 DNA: TGTGCCACCAGCAGCGAAGGGTATAATTCACCCCTCCACTTT
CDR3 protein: CATSSEGYNSPLHF

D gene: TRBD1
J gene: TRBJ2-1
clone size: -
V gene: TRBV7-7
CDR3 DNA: TGTGCTAGCAGCGCCGACAGGGCTTCCTACAATGAGCAGTTCTTC
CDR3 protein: CASSADRASYNEQFF

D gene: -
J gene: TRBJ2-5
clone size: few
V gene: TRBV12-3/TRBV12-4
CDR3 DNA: TGTGCCAGCAGCCCCCGGACAGATGTGACCCAGTACTTC
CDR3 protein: CASSPRTDVTQYF

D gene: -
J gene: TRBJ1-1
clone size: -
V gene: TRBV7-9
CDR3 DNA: TGTGCCAGCAGCTTGACGGTCCCCCTGGGCTCTGAAGCTTTCTTT
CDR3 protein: CASSLTVPLGSEAFF

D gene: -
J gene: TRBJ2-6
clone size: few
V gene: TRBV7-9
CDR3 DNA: TGTGCCAGCAGCGTACTGCGGCCTGGGGCCAACGTCCTGACTTTC
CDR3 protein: CASSVLRPGANVLTF

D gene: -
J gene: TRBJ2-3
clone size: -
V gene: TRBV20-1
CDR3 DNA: TGCAGTGCTAGAGAGGTTGGGATTAGCACAGATACGCAGTATTTT
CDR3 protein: CSAREVGISTDTQYF

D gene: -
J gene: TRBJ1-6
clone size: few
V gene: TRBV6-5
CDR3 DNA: TGTGCCAGCAGTTACTCGAGCACCTGGAGAGGTTCACCCCTCCACTTT
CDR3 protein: CASSYSSTWRGSPLHF

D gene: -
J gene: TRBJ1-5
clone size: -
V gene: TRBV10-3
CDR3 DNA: TGTGCCATCAGTGAGCACAATCAGCCCCAGCATTTT
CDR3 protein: CAISEHNQPQHF

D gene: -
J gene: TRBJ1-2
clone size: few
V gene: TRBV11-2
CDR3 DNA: TGTGCCAGCAGCTTGTGGATGGGCAGGGGCTTACCAAACTATGGCTACACCTTC
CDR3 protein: CASSLWMGRGLPNYGYTF

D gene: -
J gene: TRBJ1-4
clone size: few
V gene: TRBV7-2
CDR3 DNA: TGTGCCAGCAGCTTAATCGGGGGTGATGAAAAACTGTTTTTT
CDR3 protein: CASSLIGGDEKLFF

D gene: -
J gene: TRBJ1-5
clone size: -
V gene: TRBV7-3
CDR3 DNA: TGTGCCATCTGCGGGGGCGGATACCTGAATCAGCCCCAGCATTTT
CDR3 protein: CAICGGGYLNQPQHF

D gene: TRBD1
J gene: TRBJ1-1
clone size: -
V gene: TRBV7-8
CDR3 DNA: TGTGCCAGCAGCTTACCCCCAGGGGGCGTCGACACTGAAGCTTTCTTT
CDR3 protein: CASSLPPGGVDTEAFF

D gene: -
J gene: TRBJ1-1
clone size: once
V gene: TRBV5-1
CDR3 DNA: TGCGCCAGCAGCTTGAGCCAGGGCTATGAAGCTTTCTTT
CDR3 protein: CASSLSQGYEAFF

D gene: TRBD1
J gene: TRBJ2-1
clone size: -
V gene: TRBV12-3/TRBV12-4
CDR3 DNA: TGTGCCACGCAGGCCGCTGGACAGGGTACCAATGAGCAGTTCTTC
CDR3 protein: CATQAAGQGTNEQFF

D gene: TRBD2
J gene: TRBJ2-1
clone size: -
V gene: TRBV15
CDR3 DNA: TGTGCCACCAGCAGAGAAAAAGCGGGGGTGTACAATGAGCAGTTCTTC
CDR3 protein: CATSREKAGVYNEQFF

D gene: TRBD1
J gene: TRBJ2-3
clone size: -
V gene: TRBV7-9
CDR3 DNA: TGTGCCAGCAGCTTACTCCGGGACAGGGACACAGATACGCAGTATTTT
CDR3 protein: CASSLLRDRDTDTQYF

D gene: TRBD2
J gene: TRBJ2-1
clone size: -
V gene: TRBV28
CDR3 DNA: TGTGCCAGCAGTATCTCAGCGGGGGGGCCCTACAATGAGCAGTTCTTC
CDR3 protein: CASSISAGGPYNEQFF